Below, 32 T cell receptor beta chains from the same sample are listed, as sequenced in a study of identical twins. TCRdb recomputed calls from the 5' RACE reads with MiXCR, one row per CDR3 protein. The sample has fewer than 450,000 distinct CDR3 sequences; approximately 8.8% are singletons. Sequenced sample: naive T cells sorted from blood. These receptors all stem from a woman aged 45-59 years in good health.

This clonotype showed up many times. The V and J genes are TRBV20-1 and TRBJ2-4, with 7 bases that match TRBD1. After removal of 2 bases from V and 2 bases from J, the junction contained 9 bases not matched to a gene. There are 16 residues in the CDR3. Per germline, CDR1 DFQATT and CDR2 SNEGSKA (reference sequence). CDR3 DNA sequence: TGCAGTGCTAGACACGACAGGGATGGCCCCAAAAACATTCAGTACTTC. Its protein product is CSARHDRDGPKNIQYF.

Many counts were recorded for this clonotype. The chain has TRBV5-1 and TRBJ1-4; D gene ambiguous. V lost 4 bases to trimming and J lost 3 bases, with 16 bases between them. The germline V gene has CDR1 SGHRS and CDR2 YFSETQ. This CDR3 has 16 residues. The CDR3 here is CASSPGSADPNEKLFF. In DNA form, the CDR3 reads TGCGCCAGCAGCCCCGGGTCGGCAGACCCTAATGAAAAACTGTTTTTT.

This clonotype was recorded at least ten times. The chain recombines TRBV7-2 with TRBJ2-1; 8 nucleotides line up with TRBD2. In germline, CDR1 is SGHTA, CDR2 FQGNSA. This CDR3 is 17 amino acids long. V trimming: 3 bases; J trimming: 5 bases; junction bases outside the gene matches: 12. The CDR3 DNA follows: TGTGCCAGCAGCTTCCCCGGGAGGGAGACTTATAACAATGAGCAGTTCTTC. This codes for CASSFPGRETYNNEQFF.

This chain connects TRBV7-9 to TRBJ2-7, with a weak D call TRBD2 (5 bases). Trimming stripped 5 bases from V and 6 bases from J, with 11 bases between. Germline V gene sequence: CDR1 SEHNR, CDR2 FQNEAQ (reference sequence). CDR3 length: 12 amino acids. In nucleotides, the CDR3 is TGTGCCAGCAGCCATGGACTGGTCGAGCAGTACTTC. The encoded protein is CASSHGLVEQYF.

The chain employs TRBV3-1 and TRBJ2-5; 9 nucleotides agree with TRBD2. Per the germline V gene, CDR1 is LGHDT and CDR2 is YNNKEL (reference sequence). The CDR3 totals 15 residues. V lost 1 base, J lost 4 bases, and 4 bases stayed unmatched. CDR3: CASSQGGGLAETQYF. CDR3 in DNA: TGTGCCAGCAGCCAAGGAGGGGGACTAGCAGAGACCCAGTACTTC.

The CDR3 spells CAISASNEQFF. DNA for the CDR3: TGTGCCATCAGTGCTTCCAATGAGCAGTTCTTC. This chain links TRBV10-3 with TRBJ2-1; D is ambiguous. V was pared by 4 bases and J by 6 bases, with 4 bases between. The CDR3 has 11 amino acids. The germline CDR1 and CDR2 sequences are ENHRY and SYGVKD.

The chain uses TRBV3-1 and TRBJ1-4; 8 bases are a match to TRBD1. The CDR3 covers 15 residues. Trimming cost V 2 bases and J 6 bases; bases outside gene matches: 5. Per the germline V gene, CDR1 is LGHDT and CDR2 is YNNKEL (reference sequence). The CDR3 protein is CASSQRTGWDEKLFF. Written as DNA, the CDR3 is TGTGCCAGCAGCCAACGGACAGGGTGGGATGAAAAACTGTTTTTT. The variable domain in full, completed from reference TRBV3-1 and TRBJ1-4, reads DTAVSQTPKYLVTQMGNDKSIKCEQNLGHDTMYWYKQDSKKFLKIMFSYNNKELIINETVPNRFSPKSPDKAHLNLHINSLELGDSAVYFCASSQRTGWDEKLFFGSGTQLSVL.

Only a few counts were recorded for this clonotype. This chain connects TRBV19 to TRBJ2-1; TRBD2 aligns across 7 bases. CDR3 length: 14 amino acids. V lost 6 bases and J lost 4; bases outside the gene matches: 6. Germline V gene sequence: CDR1 LNHDA, CDR2 SQIVND (reference sequence). The CDR3: CASRRGGLYNEQFF. The CDR3 nucleotides are TGTGCCAGTAGGCGTGGGGGACTATACAATGAGCAGTTCTTC.

About this clonotype itself: A single base separates this from a much larger clone, so it may be a read error. The chain has TRBV12-3 or TRBV12-4 and TRBJ1-2, with TRBD1 as a possible D gene (5 bases). The CDR3 extends over 12 amino acids. The CDR3 loop is CASSLSQGGYPF. The CDR3 nucleotides are TGTGCCAGCAGTTTGTCCCAGGGTGGCTACCCCTTC.

J is TRBJ2-3 and V is TRBV7-8; 9 bases fit TRBD1. Trimming cost V 4 bases and J 0 bases; bases outside gene matches: 11. The CDR3 consists of 18 residues. CDR1 is SGHVS and CDR2 is FQNEAQ in the germline V gene. The CDR3 protein is CASSYPPGTGWSTDTQYF. Here the CDR3 DNA reads TGTGCCAGCAGCTACCCTCCCGGGACAGGGTGGAGCACAGATACGCAGTATTTT.

This clonotype was counted a few times. The chain links TRBV20-1 to TRBJ1-1; the match to TRBD1 covers 7 bases. V lost 5 bases, J lost 8 bases, and 5 bases stayed unmatched. The germline V gene encodes CDR1 DFQATT and CDR2 SNEGSKA (reference sequence). The CDR3 is 11 residues long. The CDR3 sequence is CSARSDREAFF. The CDR3 region has the DNA TGCAGTGCTCGTTCGGACAGGGAAGCTTTCTTT.

The chain links TRBV15 to TRBJ2-7; 7 nucleotides align to TRBD2. The CDR3 loop spans 14 amino acids. Losses at the gene ends were 2 bases for V and 5 bases for J; bases not matched to a gene: 6. Germline loops: CDR1 LNHNV, CDR2 YYDKDF (reference sequence). CDR3: CATSRPGTKDEQYF. The CDR3, as DNA: TGTGCCACCAGCAGACCCGGGACTAAGGACGAGCAGTACTTC.

This clonotype showed up just a few times. The chain links TRBV5-1 to TRBJ2-1, with 8 bases matching TRBD2. The CDR3 consists of 14 residues. Germline CDR1 reads SGHRS; CDR2 reads YFSETQ. The trim removed 2 bases at V and 10 bases at J, leaving 8 bases unmatched. For the CDR3, the DNA is TGCGCCAGCAGCTTAGGAGCGGGAGAGGGGGAGCAGTTCTTC. As protein: CASSLGAGEGEQFF.

This clonotype has just a few counts. The chain combines TRBV29-1 with TRBJ2-7, with 14 bases matching TRBD2. This CDR3 is 16 amino acids long. In germline, CDR1 is SQVTM, CDR2 ANQGSEA. Trimming removed 1 base from V and 4 bases from J; junction bases left unmatched: 6. The CDR3 sequence is CSVEGAGTSGSYEQYF. The CDR3 coding sequence is TGCAGCGTTGAAGGGGCAGGGACTAGCGGGAGTTACGAGCAGTACTTC.

This clonotype was seen at least ten times. V and J are TRBV5-1 and TRBJ1-2, with a weak D call TRBD1 (6 bases). The V gene's germline CDR1 is SGHRS and CDR2 YFSETQ. V lost 4 bases and J lost 3, with 13 bases in between. This CDR3 comprises 14 residues. In DNA form, the CDR3 reads TGCGCCAGCAGCACATACTCAGGGGACTATGGCTACACCTTC. As protein: CASSTYSGDYGYTF.

V usage is TRBV7-9 and J usage is TRBJ1-1; D is ambiguous. The germline V gene has CDR1 SEHNR and CDR2 FQNEAQ (reference sequence). The CDR3 length is 13 residues. The V end was cut by 2 bases, the J end by 5 bases, with 9 bases between. The CDR3 coding sequence is TGTGCCAGCAGCTTAAAGGAGCGGACTGAAGCTTTCTTT. Protein product: CASSLKERTEAFF.

This clonotype was picked up a small number of times. The chain employs TRBV18 and TRBJ2-1; TRBD1 might be the D (6 bases). V lost 0 bases to trimming and J lost 9 bases, with 12 bases between them. The CDR3 extends over 14 amino acids. Per the germline V gene, CDR1 is KGHSH and CDR2 is LQKENI. The CDR3, as DNA: TGTGCCAGCTCACCACCGGGACAACGGAGTGAGCAGTTCTTC. Translation gives CASSPPGQRSEQFF.

The chain carries TRBV21-1 and TRBJ1-4; no check of the table's D call, TRBD1, against the DNA was made. TRBV21-1 is tagged as a pseudogene. The CDR3 contains 15 residues. CDR3 amino acids: CASGPKDRTNEKLFF. The DNA for the CDR3 is TGTGCCAGCGGCCCGAAGGACAGGACTAATGAAAAACTGTTTTTT.

This clonotype was observed at least ten times. V usage is TRBV5-1 and J usage is TRBJ2-3, with D perhaps TRBD1 (6 bases). The CDR3 sequence is 13 residues long. The germline V gene has CDR1 SGHRS and CDR2 YFSETQ. V was pared by 2 bases and J by 7 bases, with 11 bases between. The CDR3 nucleotides are TGCGCCAGCAGCTTACCAGGGGTCAATACGCAGTATTTT. This codes for CASSLPGVNTQYF. Based on the CDR3 plus reference TRBV5-1 and TRBJ2-3, the full variable domain is KAGVTQTPRYLIKTRGQQVTLSCSPISGHRSVSWYQQTPGQGLQFLFEYFSETQRNKGNFPGRFSGRQFSNSRSEMNVSTLELGDSALYLCASSLPGVNTQYFGPGTRLTVL.

This clonotype was counted a few times. V gene TRBV7-9 combines with J gene TRBJ2-1; D possibly corresponds to TRBD2 (5 bases). Trimming removed 5 bases at V and 9 bases at J, with 14 bases between. The CDR3 extends over 13 amino acids. Germline V gene data show CDR1 as SEHNR and CDR2 as FQNEAQ (reference sequence). The CDR3: CASSPGSEGEQFF. CDR3 DNA sequence: TGTGCCAGCAGCCCAGGCAGTGAGGGTGAGCAGTTCTTC.

This clonotype was counted a few times. The genes are TRBV5-6 and TRBJ2-3; TRBD2 matches 11 bases. The CDR3 is 17 residues long. J was trimmed by 2 bases and V by 0 bases; bases with no gene match: 5. Germline assignment: CDR1 SGHDT and CDR2 YYEEEE. The CDR3 region is CASSLVIAGGATDTQYF. The CDR3 nucleotides are TGTGCCAGCAGCTTGGTAATAGCGGGAGGGGCCACAGATACGCAGTATTTT. Using reference TRBV5-6 and TRBJ2-3 for the parts outside the CDR3, the full variable domain is DAGVTQSPTHLIKTRGQQVTLRCSPKSGHDTVSWYQQALGQGPQFIFQYYEEEERQRGNFPDRFSGHQFPNYSSELNVNALLLGDSALYLCASSLVIAGGATDTQYFGPGTRLTVL.

The chain employs TRBV20-1 and TRBJ1-3; unclear D gene. V dropped 3 bases and J dropped 0 bases, with 6 bases sitting between them. Germline CDR1 DFQATT, CDR2 SNEGSKA (reference sequence). This CDR3 is 13 amino acids long. CDR3 protein: CSASQVSGNTIYF. The CDR3 DNA is TGCAGTGCTAGTCAGGTCTCTGGAAACACCATATATTTT.

The chain is built from TRBV4-2 and TRBJ2-6; no definite D call. The germline V gene has CDR1 LGHNA and CDR2 YNFKEQ. The CDR3 has 15 residues. Trimming cost V 2 bases and J 2 bases, with 7 bases left between them. The CDR3 sequence is CASSQNVAGANVLTF. As DNA, the CDR3 is TGTGCCAGCAGCCAAAATGTCGCTGGGGCCAACGTCCTGACTTTC.

This clonotype was picked up a small number of times. This rearrangement joins TRBV3-1 to TRBJ2-3; D is unclear. This CDR3 region has 15 residues. V gave up 4 bases and J gave up 2 bases, with 13 bases separating them. Germline V CDR1 and CDR2: LGHDT, YNNKEL (reference sequence). CDR3 nucleotide sequence: TGTGCCAGCAGCCTCGCGGTGGGGTCCACAGATACGCAGTATTTT. Amino acids: CASSLAVGSTDTQYF.

The V gene is TRBV5-1, the J gene TRBJ2-7, with D unclear. V lost 4 bases, J lost 1 base, and 12 bases lay in between. The CDR3 length is 14 residues. From germline, CDR1 is SGHRS and CDR2 YFSETQ. The CDR3 region is CASSRSDGSYEQYF. The CDR3, as DNA: TGCGCCAGCAGCCGCTCGGACGGATCCTACGAGCAGTACTTC. The whole variable domain, filled in from reference TRBV5-1 and TRBJ2-7, reads KAGVTQTPRYLIKTRGQQVTLSCSPISGHRSVSWYQQTPGQGLQFLFEYFSETQRNKGNFPGRFSGRQFSNSRSEMNVSTLELGDSALYLCASSRSDGSYEQYFGPGTRLTVT.

This clonotype came up a few times. This chain links TRBV6-1 with TRBJ2-1; the D gene is possibly TRBD2 (6 bases). In germline, CDR1 is MNHNS, CDR2 SASEGT. V lost 4 bases to trimming and J lost 0 bases, with 13 bases between them. The CDR3 extends over 16 amino acids. The CDR3 DNA reads as TGTGCCAGCAGTGCTGGCGGGATCAACTCCTACAATGAGCAGTTCTTC. It specifies CASSAGGINSYNEQFF.

A word on this clonotype: This may arise from a read error, as a much more abundant clone is one base away. The chain combines TRBV7-8 with TRBJ2-1; 9 bases match TRBD1. The CDR3 runs 15 residues. Losses at the gene ends were 3 bases for V and 4 bases for J; bases not matched to a gene: 4. Germline lookup yields CDR1 SGHVS and CDR2 FQNEAQ. The CDR3 reads CASSFGTGSYNEQFF. CDR3 nucleotides: TGTGCCAGCAGCTTCGGGACAGGGTCATACAATGAGCAGTTCTTC.

This clonotype was picked up a small number of times. This rearrangement joins TRBV20-1 to TRBJ2-3, with unresolved D. Deletions cut 3 bases from V and 1 base from J, with 11 bases between. CDR1 DFQATT and CDR2 SNEGSKA come from the germline V gene (reference sequence). The CDR3 spans 14 residues. In DNA, the CDR3 is TGCAGTGCTAGTAGTAGAATTCGCACAGATACGCAGTATTTT. Amino acids: CSASSRIRTDTQYF.

This clonotype showed up just a few times. The chain links TRBV5-1 to TRBJ1-2; 8 nucleotides line up with TRBD1. CDR1 is SGHRS, CDR2 YFSETQ, per germline. This CDR3 contains 17 residues. The V gene end was trimmed by 1 base and the J gene end by 3 bases; junction bases not matched to a gene: 11. The CDR3 region has the DNA TGCGCCAGCAGCTTGATAGGGGCAGGGGGCTCGGACTATGGCTACACCTTC. Its protein is CASSLIGAGGSDYGYTF. The full variable domain, rest sourced from reference TRBV5-1 and TRBJ1-2, is KAGVTQTPRYLIKTRGQQVTLSCSPISGHRSVSWYQQTPGQGLQFLFEYFSETQRNKGNFPGRFSGRQFSNSRSEMNVSTLELGDSALYLCASSLIGAGGSDYGYTFGSGTRLTVV.

This clonotype was seen more than once but under ten times. The chain is built from TRBV30 and TRBJ1-4; 7 bases align to TRBD1. The V and J ends lost 2 bases and 7 bases, in that order; junction bases with no gene match: 10. The CDR3 has 15 residues. In germline, CDR1 is GTSNPN, CDR2 SVGIG (reference sequence). CDR3 region: CAWSSAGQTGEKLFF. CDR3 nucleotides: TGTGCCTGGAGTTCAGCGGGACAGACTGGTGAAAAACTGTTTTTT.

This clonotype was seen repeatedly, ten times or more. V usage is TRBV7-2 and J usage is TRBJ2-7, with no clear D. Trimming pared 4 bases from V and 4 bases from J, leaving 11 bases between. The CDR3 is made up of 13 amino acids. Germline assignment: CDR1 SGHTA and CDR2 FQGNSA. CDR3 sequence (DNA): TGTGCCAGCAGCTCGGACCCTGGATACGAGCAGTACTTC. Translated: CASSSDPGYEQYF.

The chain joins TRBV20-1 to TRBJ1-1, with D perhaps matching TRBD1 (6 bases). CDR3 length: 14 amino acids. V dropped 6 bases and J dropped 1 base, with 15 bases sitting between them. Germline CDR1 reads DFQATT; CDR2 reads SNEGSKA (reference sequence). The CDR3 sequence: CSAPSGHANTEAFF. CDR3 nucleotides: TGCAGTGCCCCTTCGGGACACGCGAACACTGAAGCTTTCTTT.